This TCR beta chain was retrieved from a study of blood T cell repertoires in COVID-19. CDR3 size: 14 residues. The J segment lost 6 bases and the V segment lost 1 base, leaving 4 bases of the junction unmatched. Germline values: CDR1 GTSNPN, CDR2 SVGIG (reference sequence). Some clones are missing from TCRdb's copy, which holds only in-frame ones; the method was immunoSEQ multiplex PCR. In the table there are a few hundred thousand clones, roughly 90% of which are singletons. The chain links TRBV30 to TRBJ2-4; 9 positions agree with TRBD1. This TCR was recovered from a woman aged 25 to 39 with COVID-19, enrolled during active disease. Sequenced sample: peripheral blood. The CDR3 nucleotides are TGTGCCTGGAGTGAGGGGACAGGGAGAAACATTCAGTACTTC. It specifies CAWSEGTGRNIQYF.